These 19 T cell receptor beta chains originate from one sample sequenced in a study of blood T cell repertoires in COVID-19. Sequencing used immunoSEQ multiplex PCR; TCRdb keeps in-frame clones, though not all of them. The sample has under 300,000 clones, approximately 84% seen once. The sequencing input was PBMCs or T cells enriched from blood (not recorded which). These receptors were taken from a man aged 18 to 35 who had recovered from COVID-19.

The J gene is TRBJ2-1, the V gene TRBV11-1; D not resolved. The CDR3 runs 15 residues. Trimming took 1 base from V and 3 from J, leaving 10 bases between them. CDR1 and CDR2 (germline): SGHAT, FQDESV (reference sequence). This CDR3 is CASSLEPRNYNEQFF. CDR3 DNA: TGTGCCAGCAGCTTAGAGCCGAGAAACTACAATGAGCAGTTCTTC. The variable domain in full, with the rest retrieved from reference TRBV11-1 and TRBJ2-1, is EAEVAQSPRYKITEKSQAVAFWCDPISGHATLYWYRQILGQGPELLVQFQDESVVDDSQLPKDRFSAERLKGVDSTLKIQPAELGDSAMYLCASSLEPRNYNEQFFGPGTRLTVL.

The V call is TRBV6-5, the J call TRBJ1-5, with D hard to call. The V gene's germline CDR1 is MNHEY and CDR2 SVGAGI. The length of the CDR3 is 16 residues. V was shortened by 2 bases and J by 4 bases, with 15 bases between the two germline ends. CDR3 loop: CASSYHTPAGNQPQHF. The DNA for the CDR3 is TGTGCCAGCAGTTACCACACCCCGGCAGGTAATCAGCCCCAGCATTTT.

The CDR3, as DNA: TGTGCCAGCAGCCCTTATTTAAATGATGGCTACACCTTC. Amino acids: CASSPYLNDGYTF. V usage is TRBV7-2 and J usage is TRBJ1-2; D is unresolved. V lost 5 bases to trimming and J lost 6 bases, with 13 bases between them. Germline lookup yields CDR1 SGHTA and CDR2 FQGNSA. This CDR3 has 13 amino acids.

This chain links TRBV30 with TRBJ1-1, with D maybe TRBD1 (6 bases). Germline CDR1 is GTSNPN and CDR2 is SVGIG (reference sequence). Between the trimmed V and J ends, which lost 4 bases and 5 bases, there was a span of 17 bases. The CDR3 runs to 14 residues. In DNA form, the CDR3 reads TGTGCCTGGACCCTAGCGGGGGCGAAAACTGAAGCTTTCTTT. Its protein product is CAWTLAGAKTEAFF.

The chain carries TRBV19 and TRBJ1-1; D remains ambiguous. Trimming removed 7 bases at V and 1 base at J, with 4 bases between. The CDR3 runs to 11 residues. Germline V gene lookup returns CDR1 LNHDA and CDR2 SQIVND (reference sequence). CDR3 sequence: CASKRNTEAFF. CDR3 nucleotide sequence: TGTGCCAGTAAGCGGAACACTGAAGCTTTCTTT. The full variable domain, completed using reference TRBV19 and TRBJ1-1, is DGGITQSPKYLFRKEGQNVTLSCEQNLNHDAMYWYRQDPGQGLRLIYYSQIVNDFQKGDIAEGYSVSREKKESFPLTVTSAQKNPTAFYLCASKRNTEAFFGQGTRLTVV.

The chain couples TRBV2 to TRBJ1-1, with a weak D call TRBD1 (5 bases). The CDR3 totals 13 residues. The V gene's germline CDR1 is SNHLY and CDR2 FYNNEI. V lost 7 bases and J lost 5, with 14 bases in between. The CDR3 DNA reads as TGTGCCAGCAAGGGCAGGGAAATAACTGAAGCTTTCTTT. Protein product: CASKGREITEAFF.

The chain employs TRBV19 and TRBJ1-4, with D possibly matching TRBD1 (6 bases). The CDR3 loop spans 14 amino acids. CDR1 and CDR2 from the germline V gene are LNHDA and SQIVND (reference sequence). The V gene lost 2 bases and the J gene lost 5 bases, with 9 bases spanning the gap. The CDR3 coding sequence is TGTGCCAGTAGTATACCCGGACAGAATGAAAAACTGTTTTTT. It encodes CASSIPGQNEKLFF.

The CDR3 sequence is CASSPDWPAAFF. The DNA of the CDR3 is TGTGCCAGCAGTCCCGACTGGCCTGCCGCTTTCTTT. The chain carries TRBV12-3 or TRBV12-4 and TRBJ1-1; D is undetermined. V lost 5 bases, J lost 11 bases, and 15 bases lay in between. The CDR3 extends over 12 amino acids.

The V and J genes are TRBV5-1 and TRBJ2-3, with D tentatively TRBD2 (7 bases). The CDR3 is 16 residues long. The V gene's germline CDR1 is SGHRS and CDR2 YFSETQ. Deletions cut 4 bases from V and 0 bases from J, with 15 bases between. The chain's CDR3 is CASSERRGGSTDTQYF. The CDR3 bases are TGCGCCAGCAGCGAAAGAAGGGGGGGGAGCACAGATACGCAGTATTTT.

The V and J genes are TRBV28 and TRBJ2-7; 14 bases match TRBD2. Trimming took 3 bases from V and 2 from J; bases not matched to a gene: 6. Germline assignment: CDR1 MDHEN and CDR2 SYDVKM. This CDR3 is 17 amino acids long. CDR3 protein: CASSLGLAGVFPYEQYF. The CDR3 DNA is TGTGCCAGCAGTTTGGGACTAGCGGGAGTTTTTCCCTACGAGCAGTACTTC.

This chain links TRBV5-4 with TRBJ2-2; tentative D call: TRBD2 (6 bases). Trimming pared 5 bases from V and 2 bases from J, leaving 19 bases between. Germline V gene sequence: CDR1 SGHNT, CDR2 YYREEE (reference sequence). The CDR3 contains 17 residues. The CDR3 DNA follows: TGTGCCAGCAGAAGTCCCAAGTCCGGGGGTAACACCGGGGAGCTGTTTTTT. Residues: CASRSPKSGGNTGELFF.

Concerning this clone itself: A junction end diverges from the germline sequence, so it may reflect a read error. The chain carries TRBV2 and TRBJ2-1, with 11 bases aligning to TRBD2. Germline V gene sequence: CDR1 SNHLY, CDR2 FYNNEI. This CDR3 spans 16 amino acids. CDR3 protein: CASSEALAGGYNEQFF. For the CDR3, the DNA is TGTGCCAGCAGCGAAGCTCTAGCGGGGGGATACAATGAGCAGTTCTTC.

Here the CDR3 DNA reads TGCGCCAGCAGCTGGGACAGGTTCGGCTACGAGCAGTACTTC. Translation: CASSWDRFGYEQYF. The chain is built from TRBV5-1 and TRBJ2-7; 8 positions agree with TRBD1. After removal of 3 bases from V and 3 bases from J, the junction contained 5 bases not matched to a gene. The germline CDR1 and CDR2 sequences are SGHRS and YFSETQ. This CDR3 has 14 amino acids.

This clone showed up just a few times. J is TRBJ2-7 and V is TRBV7-9; 8 bases fit TRBD2. Trimming cost V 1 base and J 7 bases; bases outside gene matches: 9. The V gene's germline CDR1 is SEHNR and CDR2 FQNEAQ (reference sequence). The CDR3 runs to 15 residues. The CDR3 DNA reads as TGTGCCAGCAGCTTAGTTAGCGGGAAGGTGGGAGAGCAGTACTTC. It encodes CASSLVSGKVGEQYF.

The chain is built from TRBV5-1 and TRBJ2-5; D might be TRBD2 (5 bases). The CDR3 spans 16 residues. Germline CDR1 reads SGHRS; CDR2 reads YFSETQ. With 4 bases removed from V and 3 bases from J, the gap between germline ends came to 19 bases. CDR3 sequence reads: CASSPPGLAREETQYF. DNA for the CDR3: TGCGCCAGCAGCCCCCCAGGCCTAGCACGCGAAGAGACCCAGTACTTC. The full variable domain, in which reference TRBV5-1 and TRBJ2-5 provide the parts outside the CDR3, is KAGVTQTPRYLIKTRGQQVTLSCSPISGHRSVSWYQQTPGQGLQFLFEYFSETQRNKGNFPGRFSGRQFSNSRSEMNVSTLELGDSALYLCASSPPGLAREETQYFGPGTRLLVL.

Comment on this clone: The same CDR3 also results from other DNA sequences found in this sample. The genes are TRBV7-8 and TRBJ1-3, with D unresolved. Germline V CDR1 and CDR2: SGHVS, FQNEAQ. The CDR3 runs 14 residues. The V gene lost 0 bases and the J gene lost 1 base, with 4 bases spanning the gap. The CDR3 protein is CASSLARSGNTIYF. In DNA form, the CDR3 reads TGTGCCAGCAGCTTAGCCAGGTCTGGAAACACCATATATTTT.

As DNA, the CDR3 is TGTGCCAGCAGCTTATACAACTCAGGGGATCTTGGCTACACCTTC. This sequence encodes CASSLYNSGDLGYTF. The chain uses TRBV7-9 and TRBJ1-2; D might be TRBD1 (6 bases). Trimming cost V 2 bases and J 7 bases, with 17 bases left between them. The CDR3 extends over 15 amino acids. Germline V gene sequence: CDR1 SEHNR, CDR2 FQNEAQ (reference sequence).

This rearrangement joins TRBV3-1 (or the pseudogene TRBV3-2) to TRBJ1-2; unclear D gene. The V gene lost 0 bases and the J gene lost 4 bases, with 15 bases spanning the gap. This CDR3 contains 16 residues. CDR1 is LGHDT, CDR2 YNNKEL, per germline (reference sequence). CDR3 residues: CASSQERARRFYGYTF. CDR3 nucleotide sequence: TGTGCCAGCAGCCAAGAGAGGGCCCGGCGCTTCTATGGCTACACCTTC.

The V call is TRBV5-1, the J call TRBJ2-2, with TRBD1 matching 9 bases. Germline CDR1 reads SGHRS; CDR2 reads YFSETQ. The ends lost 5 bases at V and 8 bases at J; junction bases unmatched: 10. The CDR3 totals 15 residues. The CDR3 coding sequence is TGCGCCAGCAGACCCGGGACAGGGCGACGTGGGGAGCTGTTTTTT. Amino acids: CASRPGTGRRGELFF.